A single sample is the source of the 31 T cell receptor beta chains below, sequenced in a study of T cells in Graves' hyperthyroidism and ophthalmopathy. What was amplified from RNA transcripts were TCR beta CDR3 regions. During a first-round RT-PCR of the TCR CDR3, the HTBI primer set was used. TCRdb redid the calling of the multiplex PCR reads with MiXCR, one entry per CDR3 protein. The sample carries a few hundred thousand distinct CDR3 sequences, around 15% recorded once. The sample comprised blood. All receptors come from a woman in her 50s with Graves' hyperthyroidism that later progressed to Graves' ophthalmopathy.

The chain couples TRBV5-6 to TRBJ2-5; 10 nucleotides align to TRBD2. CDR3 length: 16 residues. V was pared by 1 base and J by 4 bases, with 7 bases of the junction left unmatched. Germline V gene lookup returns CDR1 SGHDT and CDR2 YYEEEE. The CDR3 loop is CASSLFGLAGVETQYF. CDR3 bases: TGTGCCAGCAGCTTGTTCGGTCTAGCGGGAGTAGAGACCCAGTACTTC.

The chain carries TRBV11-3 and TRBJ1-1; TRBD1 might be the D (6 bases). CDR3 length: 14 residues. The germline V gene encodes CDR1 SGHNT and CDR2 YENEEA. V was shortened by 5 bases and J by 1 base, with 11 bases between the two germline ends. The CDR3 spells CASSKGGANTEAFF. The CDR3 DNA reads as TGTGCCAGCAGCAAAGGGGGGGCGAACACTGAAGCTTTCTTT.

This clonotype was observed a handful of times. J is TRBJ1-4 and V is TRBV10-3; D is perhaps TRBD1 (6 bases). Germline CDR1 reads ENHRY; CDR2 reads SYGVKD. Trimming took off 8 bases at V and 5 bases at J, with 15 bases between the two ends. The CDR3 totals 14 residues. The CDR3 region is CAIGGPGANEKLFF. CDR3 DNA sequence: TGTGCCATCGGGGGGCCAGGGGCGAATGAAAAACTGTTTTTT.

Of note for this clonotype: A much larger clone differs from this one at a single base, so this may be a read error. This chain uses TRBV5-5 with TRBJ2-1; D is unclear. Germline V gene data show CDR1 as SGHKS and CDR2 as YYEKEE (reference sequence). The V end lost 5 bases, the J end lost 4 bases, and 13 bases lay between the germline ends. The CDR3 has 14 residues. CDR3 sequence reads: CASSREIVYNEQFF. The CDR3 DNA reads TGTGCCAGCAGTAGAGAGATAGTTTACAATGAGCAGTTCTTC.

This clonotype has a count of ten or more. The gene calls are TRBV6-5 and TRBJ2-1; 9 nucleotides match TRBD1. This CDR3 is 18 amino acids long. Germline V lookup: CDR1 MNHEY, CDR2 SVGAGI. The V and J ends lost 2 bases and 4 bases, in that order; junction bases with no gene match: 12. CDR3 in DNA: TGTGCCAGCAGTTACGATGGGACAGGGAACCCCTCTTACAATGAGCAGTTCTTC. Amino acid sequence: CASSYDGTGNPSYNEQFF.

For the CDR3, the DNA is TGTGCCAGCAGCCAACTAGCGGGACAATGGAATGAGCAGTTCTTC. This sequence encodes CASSQLAGQWNEQFF. The chain carries TRBV7-6 and TRBJ2-1; TRBD2 matches at 10 bases. V was pared by 5 bases and J by 7 bases, with 8 bases of the junction left unmatched. This CDR3 spans 15 amino acids. Germline CDR1 and CDR2: SGHVS and FNYEAQ. The variable domain in full, completed from reference TRBV7-6 and TRBJ2-1, reads GAGVSQSPRYKVTKRGQDVALRCDPISGHVSLYWYRQALGQGPEFLTYFNYEAQQDKSGLPNDRFSAERPEGSISTLTIQRTEQRDSAMYRCASSQLAGQWNEQFFGPGTRLTVL.

This clonotype was counted at least ten times. This rearrangement joins TRBV20-1 to TRBJ2-1, with TRBD1 matching 9 bases. The CDR3 is made up of 13 amino acids. In germline, CDR1 is DFQATT, CDR2 SNEGSKA (reference sequence). After removal of 4 bases from V and 3 bases from J, the junction contained 1 base not matched to a gene. DNA of the CDR3: TGCAGTGCTAACAGGGGGCGCTACAATGAGCAGTTCTTC. Amino acids: CSANRGRYNEQFF.

This clonotype was observed a few times. The chain couples TRBV6-4 to TRBJ1-1; 9 bases fit TRBD1. This CDR3 has 17 amino acids. Germline V gene lookup returns CDR1 MRHNA and CDR2 SNTAGT. With V trimmed by 0 bases and J by 7 bases, 12 bases remained unmatched. The CDR3 bases are TGTGCCAGCAGTGACTCACACACTACAGGGGGCCAGGGTGAAGCTTTCTTT. This encodes CASSDSHTTGGQGEAFF.

This clonotype was counted at least ten times. V gene TRBV5-1 combines with J gene TRBJ2-1, with D perhaps TRBD1 (5 bases). Trimming left V 0 bases short and J 6 bases short, with 13 bases between. The CDR3 runs 15 residues. Germline CDR1 and CDR2: SGHRS and YFSETQ. CDR3 residues: CASSLDRTPRNEQFF. The DNA for the CDR3 is TGCGCCAGCAGCTTGGACAGGACACCTCGCAATGAGCAGTTCTTC.

This clonotype was found a few times. The rearrangement uses TRBV9 and TRBJ1-2; 9 nucleotides agree with TRBD1. The CDR3 consists of 16 residues. After removal of 0 bases from V and 4 bases from J, the junction contained 7 bases not matched to a gene. CDR1 and CDR2 (germline): SGDLS, YYNGEE. CDR3 region: CASSVAGQGQAYGYTF. In DNA form, the CDR3 reads TGTGCCAGCAGCGTAGCGGGACAGGGACAGGCCTATGGCTACACCTTC.

This clonotype was observed a few times. V gene TRBV28 combines with J gene TRBJ2-5; D is ambiguous. CDR3 length: 12 residues. V lost 3 bases to trimming and J lost 4 bases, with 6 bases between them. Germline V CDR1 and CDR2: MDHEN, SYDVKM. The CDR3 sequence is CASSFQLETQYF. DNA for the CDR3: TGTGCCAGCAGTTTCCAGCTAGAGACCCAGTACTTC.

The chain has TRBV4-1 and TRBJ1-2; D unclear. The germline V gene has CDR1 MGHRA and CDR2 YSYEKL. The germline V and J ends were trimmed by 3 bases and 8 bases, with 16 bases remaining between them. This CDR3 is 14 amino acids long. The CDR3 protein is CASSQGNSMGGYTF. The CDR3 region has the DNA TGCGCCAGCAGCCAGGGTAACTCAATGGGAGGCTACACCTTC.

This clonotype was counted at least ten times. The J gene is TRBJ2-1, the V gene TRBV7-3; 7 bases agree with TRBD1. This CDR3 spans 16 amino acids. V dropped 0 bases and J dropped 6; count of bases not matched to a gene: 8. The germline V gene encodes CDR1 SGHTA and CDR2 FQGTGA. The chain's CDR3 is CASSLTPTGEINEQFF. CDR3 nucleotides: TGTGCCAGCAGCTTAACCCCAACAGGGGAGATCAATGAGCAGTTCTTC.

This chain uses TRBV2 with TRBJ1-3, with D uncertain. Trimming stripped 4 bases from V and 11 bases from J, with 15 bases between. Germline assignment: CDR1 SNHLY and CDR2 FYNNEI. The CDR3 sequence is 13 residues long. The CDR3 region has the DNA TGTGCCAGCAGTGCTGGCCAGGAGTACCCCATATATTTT. It specifies CASSAGQEYPIYF.

V is TRBV5-1 and J is TRBJ1-1; 10 bases match TRBD1. The CDR3 has 16 residues. CDR1 is SGHRS, CDR2 YFSETQ, per germline. V lost 6 bases to trimming and J lost 5 bases; unmatched junction nucleotides: 13. The CDR3 DNA reads as TGCGCCAGCACTCCGAGACAGGGGGCTATCTTAACTGAAGCTTTCTTT. Translating it yields CASTPRQGAILTEAFF.

Ten or more counts support this clonotype. V and J are TRBV6-2 or TRBV6-3 and TRBJ2-7; TRBD2 matches at 8 bases. This CDR3 region has 16 residues. The V gene end was trimmed by 5 bases and the J gene end by 7 bases; junction bases not matched to a gene: 16. Looked up from germline, CDR1 is MNHEY and CDR2 is SVGEGT. CDR3 coding DNA: TGTGCCAGCAGTCCAGCGGGGAGCGGGAGTTTGGGAGAGCAGTACTTC. It codes for CASSPAGSGSLGEQYF.

This clonotype has a count of ten or more. The J gene is TRBJ1-1, the V gene TRBV10-3; D ambiguous. The CDR3 sequence is 13 residues long. V shed 0 bases and J shed 5 bases, with 7 bases lying between them. The germline gives CDR1 ENHRY, CDR2 SYGVKD. The CDR3 sequence: CAISESRATEAFF. CDR3 nucleotides: TGTGCCATCAGTGAGTCTAGGGCGACTGAAGCTTTCTTT.

This clonotype was counted ten times or more. This rearrangement joins TRBV20-1 to TRBJ2-7, with 8 bases that match TRBD2. Germline CDR1 and CDR2: DFQATT and SNEGSKA (reference sequence). Trimming at V came to 2 bases and at J to 4 bases, leaving 19 bases not matched to a gene. This CDR3 region has 18 residues. This chain's CDR3 is CSARTPDSSGGRPYEQYF. In DNA, the CDR3 is TGCAGTGCTAGAACCCCCGATAGTTCCGGCGGGAGGCCATACGAGCAGTACTTC.

The chain joins TRBV5-1 to TRBJ1-3, with no clear D. CDR1 SGHRS and CDR2 YFSETQ come from the germline V gene. The germline V and J ends were trimmed by 5 bases and 3 bases, with 9 bases remaining between them. CDR3 length: 13 residues. CDR3 DNA sequence: TGCGCCAGCAGAAGCCTTGGTGGAAACACCATATATTTT. As protein: CASRSLGGNTIYF.

For the CDR3, the DNA is TGCAGTGTTATGGGGGGGGGCAGGGGGTGGGGTCAGCCCCAGCATTTT. Its protein is CSVMGGGRGWGQPQHF. The V gene is TRBV20-1, the J gene TRBJ1-5; 7 nucleotides match TRBD1. CDR1 and CDR2 (germline): DFQATT, SNEGSKA (reference sequence). This CDR3 is built from 16 residues. The V gene end was trimmed by 7 bases and the J gene end by 6 bases; junction bases not matched to a gene: 18.

This clonotype was picked up many times. CDR3 nucleotides: TGCAGTGCCCAGGCTAGCGGGTCCTGGGATGAGCAGTTCTTC. This translates into CSAQASGSWDEQFF. V usage is TRBV20-1 and J usage is TRBJ2-1, with 8 bases that match TRBD2. Germline loops: CDR1 DFQATT, CDR2 SNEGSKA (reference sequence). Losses at the gene ends were 6 bases for V and 8 bases for J; bases not matched to a gene: 12. CDR3 length equals 14 residues.

The chain employs TRBV9 and TRBJ2-1; no definite D call. V gave up 5 bases and J gave up 7 bases, with 16 bases separating them. Germline V gene data show CDR1 as SGDLS and CDR2 as YYNGEE. The CDR3 runs to 14 residues. This chain's CDR3 is CASRIDPSGNEQFF. The CDR3 DNA reads TGTGCCAGCAGGATCGACCCGTCCGGGAATGAGCAGTTCTTC.

The chain combines TRBV11-3 with TRBJ2-7; D perhaps matches TRBD2 (6 bases). The CDR3 runs to 18 residues. The V end lost 3 bases, the J end lost 4 bases, and 25 bases lay between the germline ends. Germline values: CDR1 SGHNT, CDR2 YENEEA. The CDR3 coding sequence is TGTGCCAGCAGCTTTAGAGGAGCTCTAGCGACCCAGGCGTACGAGCAGTACTTC. Its translation: CASSFRGALATQAYEQYF.

This clonotype was detected a few times. The V gene is TRBV7-9, the J gene TRBJ2-1, with 10 nucleotides matching TRBD2. V shed 5 bases, J shed 1 base, and the junction held 8 bases outside the gene matches. The CDR3 contains 17 residues. Germline loops: CDR1 SEHNR, CDR2 FQNEAQ (reference sequence). The CDR3 region is CASSQVSSGSSYNEQFF. DNA of the CDR3: TGTGCCAGCAGCCAGGTTTCTAGCGGGAGTTCCTACAATGAGCAGTTCTTC. The variable domain in full, with the rest retrieved from reference TRBV7-9 and TRBJ2-1, is DTGVSQNPRHKITKRGQNVTFRCDPISEHNRLYWYRQTLGQGPEFLTYFQNEAQLEKSRLLSDRFSAERPKGSFSTLEIQRTEQGDSAMYLCASSQVSSGSSYNEQFFGPGTRLTVL.

This clonotype appeared many times. The chain recombines TRBV10-3 with TRBJ1-3; 8 nucleotides agree with TRBD1. The V gene's germline CDR1 is ENHRY and CDR2 SYGVKD. The CDR3 has 16 amino acids. V lost 6 bases, J lost 4 bases, and 11 bases stayed unmatched. CDR3 amino acids: CAISVAGGATGNTIYF. DNA of the CDR3: TGTGCCATCAGCGTAGCAGGGGGCGCAACGGGAAACACCATATATTTT.

This clonotype has ten or more counts. The rearrangement joins TRBV19 to TRBJ2-1; weak D call: TRBD2 (6 bases). The CDR3 extends over 21 amino acids. The germline V and J ends were trimmed by 4 bases and 2 bases, with 30 bases remaining between them. Germline loops: CDR1 LNHDA, CDR2 SQIVND (reference sequence). As DNA, the CDR3 is TGTGCCAGTAGTACAATCGCTGTGGGCGGGATGGGCCAAACCCCCTACAATGAGCAGTTCTTC. Amino acids: CASSTIAVGGMGQTPYNEQFF.

This clonotype was seen at least ten times. The gene calls are TRBV6-2 or TRBV6-3 and TRBJ1-5; possibly TRBD1 for D (5 bases). V was pared by 5 bases and J by 9 bases, with 17 bases between. Germline V gene lookup returns CDR1 MNHEY and CDR2 SVGEGT. This CDR3 comprises 14 residues. In DNA, the CDR3 is TGTGCCAGCAGTAGCCGGGACGTCCTCTCGCCCCAGCATTTT. Its protein product is CASSSRDVLSPQHF.

This clonotype was found many times. This rearrangement joins TRBV5-1 to TRBJ2-7; D is unclear. The CDR3 sequence is 12 residues long. CDR1 is SGHRS and CDR2 is YFSETQ in the germline V gene. Trimming took off 5 bases at V and 6 bases at J, with 12 bases between the two ends. The CDR3 DNA reads as TGCGCCAGCAGTCAGGACGGTTTCGAGCAGTACTTC. It specifies CASSQDGFEQYF.

This clonotype was observed at least ten times. This chain links TRBV12-5 with TRBJ2-3; 7 bases fit TRBD2. This CDR3 comprises 13 residues. Looked up from germline, CDR1 is LGHNT and CDR2 is FRNRAP. After removal of 7 bases from V and 4 bases from J, the junction contained 5 bases not matched to a gene. The CDR3 nucleotides read TGTGCTAGTGCGTCTAGCGGTCCAGATACGCAGTATTTT. Protein product: CASASSGPDTQYF.

This clonotype was observed at least ten times. The rearrangement joins TRBV11-1 to TRBJ2-7; 9 bases fit TRBD1. The CDR3 consists of 16 residues. Trimming took 3 bases from V and 2 from J; bases not matched to a gene: 8. From germline, CDR1 is SGHAT and CDR2 FQDESV (reference sequence). The CDR3 coding sequence is TGTGCCAGCAGCTTTGGGGCCGGGACAGGGACCTACGAGCAGTACTTC. This translates into CASSFGAGTGTYEQYF.

This clonotype was counted ten times or more. The chain joins TRBV7-9 to TRBJ1-1, with a possible D match to TRBD1 (6 bases). The V and J ends lost 5 bases and 8 bases respectively, with 24 bases between them. The CDR3 is made up of 16 amino acids. Germline assignment: CDR1 SEHNR and CDR2 FQNEAQ (reference sequence). The CDR3 spells CASSRGGGAGPREAFF. In nucleotides, the CDR3 is TGTGCCAGCAGCCGCGGGGGGGGGGCCGGTCCAAGGGAAGCTTTCTTT.